These 21 T cell receptor beta chains were sequenced from one sample in a study of blood T cell repertoires in COVID-19. Only in-frame clones appear in the TCRdb table, and some are missing; sequencing was by immunoSEQ multiplex PCR. The table lists roughly 110,000 clones, over 60% of them singletons. Sequencing used peripheral blood. The receptors derive from a man in his 70s with acute or convalescent COVID-19.

V is TRBV6-2 or TRBV6-3 and J is TRBJ2-7; 8 bases line up with TRBD2. Germline values: CDR1 MNHEY, CDR2 SVGEGT. This CDR3 is 17 amino acids long. V shed 5 bases, J shed 0 bases, and the junction held 12 bases outside the gene matches. CDR3 nucleotides: TGTGCCAGCAGTGCCAGGGCGAGCGGGGGTAACTCCTACGAGCAGTACTTC. It yields the protein CASSARASGGNSYEQYF.

The chain has TRBV27 and TRBJ1-1; TRBD1 might be the D (6 bases). V lost 6 bases to trimming and J lost 0 bases, with 14 bases between them. The CDR3 length is 15 residues. Germline CDR1 MNHEY, CDR2 SMNVEV (reference sequence). The CDR3 loop reads CASSQGAGVNTEAFF. The CDR3 DNA is TGTGCCAGCAGCCAAGGGGCAGGGGTGAACACTGAAGCTTTCTTT.

V gene TRBV5-5 combines with J gene TRBJ1-5; 9 bases are shared with TRBD1. After removal of 5 bases from V and 4 bases from J, the junction contained 1 base not matched to a gene. This CDR3 is 13 amino acids long. Germline V gives CDR1 SGHKS, CDR2 YYEKEE (reference sequence). CDR3 sequence: CASRGTGNQPQHF. For the CDR3, the DNA is TGTGCCAGCAGGGGGACAGGGAATCAGCCCCAGCATTTT.

The rearrangement links TRBV3-1 (or the pseudogene TRBV3-2) to TRBJ2-5; 8 bases are a match to TRBD2. This CDR3 has 17 amino acids. Germline values: CDR1 LGHDT, CDR2 YNNKEL (reference sequence). Unmatched junction bases numbered 8, after V lost 2 bases and J lost 0 bases. The CDR3 protein is CASSQPGLAANQETQYF. The CDR3 DNA reads TGTGCCAGCAGCCAACCCGGACTAGCAGCCAACCAAGAGACCCAGTACTTC.

V and J are TRBV9 and TRBJ1-2, with a possible D match to TRBD1 (5 bases). Germline-derived CDR1 and CDR2 are SGDLS and YYNGEE. Trimming shortened V by 3 bases and J by 8 bases, and 17 bases separated the two germline ends. The CDR3 consists of 14 residues. CDR3 nucleotides: TGTGCCAGCAGCGCCGGGGAGGGGCTTGGGGGCTACACCTTC. It is translated as CASSAGEGLGGYTF.

J is TRBJ2-2 and V is TRBV7-2; D might be TRBD1 (6 bases). Per the germline V gene, CDR1 is SGHTA and CDR2 is FQGNSA. Trimming shortened V by 5 bases and J by 6 bases, and 13 bases separated the two germline ends. There are 14 residues in the CDR3. CDR3 DNA sequence: TGTGCCAGCAGCCCGCGACAGGTGGCCGGGGAGCTGTTTTTT. This sequence encodes CASSPRQVAGELFF.

This rearrangement joins TRBV5-5 to TRBJ1-6; D not certain. CDR1 and CDR2 from the germline V gene are SGHKS and YYEKEE (reference sequence). Trimming took off 0 bases at V and 18 bases at J, with 13 bases between the two ends. The CDR3 totals 12 residues. The CDR3 sequence: CASSLDIQRPHF. The CDR3 DNA reads as TGTGCCAGCAGCTTGGACATCCAACGTCCCCACTTT. The full variable domain, with the rest looked up from reference TRBV5-5 and TRBJ1-6, is DAGVTQSPTHLIKTRGQQVTLRCSPISGHKSVSWYQQVLGQGPQFIFQYYEKEERGRGNFPDRFSARQFPNYSSELNVNALLLGDSALYLCASSLDIQRPHFGNGTRLTVT.

V usage is TRBV30 and J usage is TRBJ1-2; D is uncertain. CDR1 is GTSNPN, CDR2 SVGIG, per germline (reference sequence). The V gene lost 5 bases and the J gene lost 8 bases, with 15 bases spanning the gap. This CDR3 region has 12 residues. The CDR3 DNA reads as TGTGCCTGGGGTTACGGTTCCAGGGGCTACACCTTC. Translating it yields CAWGYGSRGYTF.

The chain combines TRBV6-5 with TRBJ1-2, with TRBD1 matching over 8 bases. Germline V gives CDR1 MNHEY, CDR2 SVGAGI. The ends lost 4 bases at V and 5 bases at J; junction bases unmatched: 12. This CDR3 has 16 amino acids. This chain's CDR3 is CASSSPRTGLTYGYTF. For the CDR3, the DNA is TGTGCCAGCAGTTCACCCCGGACAGGGCTGACATATGGCTACACCTTC.

V gene TRBV10-3 combines with J gene TRBJ1-2; no reliable D call. This CDR3 is built from 14 residues. V was pared by 10 bases and J by 4 bases, with 19 bases between. Looked up from germline, CDR1 is ENHRY and CDR2 is SYGVKD. DNA of the CDR3: TGTGCCACCACTGAAGGAGGGCGCGGCTATGGCTACACCTTC. This gives the protein CATTEGGRGYGYTF.

The genes are TRBV2 and TRBJ2-3; the match to TRBD1 covers 7 bases. J gave up 9 bases and V 4 bases, and 7 bases lay outside the gene matches. The CDR3 runs to 13 residues. In germline, CDR1 is SNHLY, CDR2 FYNNEI. For the CDR3, the DNA is TGTGCCAGCAGTGGACAGGGTCCGTGGACGCAGTATTTT. It yields the protein CASSGQGPWTQYF. Full variable domain (outside the CDR3, taken from reference TRBV2 and TRBJ2-3): EPEVTQTPSHQVTQMGQEVILRCVPISNHLYFYWYRQILGQKVEFLVSFYNNEISEKSEIFDDQFSVERPDGSNFTLKIRSTKLEDSAMYFCASSGQGPWTQYFGPGTRLTVL.

This clone has a handful of counts. The rearrangement joins TRBV7-9 to TRBJ1-2; 8 nucleotides agree with TRBD1. Germline V gene lookup returns CDR1 SEHNR and CDR2 FQNEAQ (reference sequence). This CDR3 has 12 amino acids. J gave up 14 bases and V 0 bases, and 5 bases lay outside the gene matches. For the CDR3, the DNA is TGTGCCAGCAGCTTAGCCGACAGGGGTAGAACCTTC. It translates to CASSLADRGRTF.

The genes are TRBV15 and TRBJ2-5; 7 nucleotides align to TRBD1. This CDR3 region has 16 residues. Germline trimming cut 2 bases from V and 5 bases from J; bases unmatched to any gene: 11. The V gene's germline CDR1 is LNHNV and CDR2 YYDKDF (reference sequence). The CDR3 here is CATSRPTTGLMETQYF. In DNA form, the CDR3 reads TGTGCCACCAGCAGACCTACGACAGGGTTGATGGAGACCCAGTACTTC.

The J gene is TRBJ2-1, the V gene TRBV5-1; the match to TRBD2 covers 11 bases. Germline assignment: CDR1 SGHRS and CDR2 YFSETQ. This CDR3 is 14 amino acids long. With V trimmed by 3 bases and J by 6 bases, 2 bases remained unmatched. The CDR3, as DNA: TGCGCCAGCAGCTCCGGGACTAGCGGCAATGAGCAGTTCTTC. Translating gives CASSSGTSGNEQFF.

The V call is TRBV25-1, the J call TRBJ2-1, with a weak D call TRBD2 (6 bases). Germline loops: CDR1 MGHDK, CDR2 SYGVNS. CDR3 length: 14 residues. Trimming took off 6 bases at V and 6 bases at J, with 15 bases between the two ends. CDR3: CASRPPGEVNEQFF. Here the CDR3 DNA reads TGTGCCAGCAGGCCCCCGGGGGAGGTCAATGAGCAGTTCTTC.

The V call is TRBV6-2 or TRBV6-3, the J call TRBJ1-1; D remains unclear. CDR3 length: 13 amino acids. The germline V gene encodes CDR1 MNHEY and CDR2 SVGEGT. Deletions cut 0 bases from V and 8 bases from J, with 10 bases between. Here the CDR3 reads CASSYSVGWEAFF. Here the CDR3 DNA reads TGTGCCAGCAGTTACTCTGTCGGGTGGGAAGCTTTCTTT.

This rearrangement joins TRBV4-1 to TRBJ2-2, with 11 positions matching TRBD1. This CDR3 has 17 amino acids. J was trimmed by 5 bases and V by 0 bases; bases with no gene match: 5. CDR1 is MGHRA, CDR2 YSYEKL, per germline. CDR3 coding DNA: TGCGCCAGCAGCCAAGAAGGACAGGGGGCGCGTACCGGGGAGCTGTTTTTT. This codes for CASSQEGQGARTGELFF.

Worth noting for this clone: The germline gene is not matched at one end of the junction; a read error may be the cause. CDR3 DNA: TGTGCCAGCAGCTTAGACAGGGCTGTCAACTTC. Its protein is CASSLDRAVNF. The V and J genes are TRBV7-6 and TRBJ2-7, with D perhaps matching TRBD1 (6 bases). Germline CDR1 SGHVS, CDR2 FNYEAQ. This CDR3 contains 11 residues.

The rearrangement joins TRBV19 to TRBJ2-3; D is perhaps TRBD2 (6 bases). Trimming removed 5 bases from V and 1 base from J, with 22 bases in between. CDR3 length: 18 amino acids. Germline V gene data show CDR1 as LNHDA and CDR2 as SQIVND (reference sequence). For the CDR3, the DNA is TGTGCCAGTAGTGGATTCGCAACGGGGGTGGATCGCACAGATACGCAGTATTTT. Residues: CASSGFATGVDRTDTQYF.

The rearrangement joins TRBV21-1 to TRBJ2-2; the listed D gene, TRBD2, was not tested against the DNA. TRBV21-1 constitutes a pseudogene. This CDR3 comprises 18 residues. The CDR3 DNA follows: TGTGCCAGCAGCAAAGGGTCAGCTAGCGGACACAACACCGGGGAGCTGTTTTTT. Protein: CASSKGSASGHNTGELFF.

CDR3 protein: CASRPRAGGLGNIQYF. CDR3 in DNA: TGCGCCAGCAGACCGCGAGCGGGGGGCTTGGGGAACATTCAGTACTTC. The rearrangement uses TRBV5-1 and TRBJ2-4, with 9 positions matching TRBD2. Germline CDR1 reads SGHRS; CDR2 reads YFSETQ. After removal of 5 bases from V and 7 bases from J, the junction contained 13 bases not matched to a gene. The CDR3 runs to 16 residues.